This T cell receptor beta chain was sequenced during a study of post-analysis software for immune sequencing data. Study-wide points: Relative to controls, patients had 5 or 6 TRBV segments at higher frequency, with TRBV5-6, TRBV5-1 and TRBV20-1 among these.

As concerns this clonotype: No antigen is known for it.

Unique-molecular-identifier-tagged TCR beta cDNA libraries were used. Each CDR3 protein gets one entry after TCRdb re-called the PCR reads with MiXCR. Counted here are hundreds of thousands of distinct CDR3 sequences, roughly 27% occurring once; the ten biggest clones make up around 0.6%. This CDR3 is 18 amino acids long. After removal of 5 bases from V and 5 bases from J, the junction contained 16 bases not matched to a gene. Germline V lookup: CDR1 SGHTA, CDR2 FQGNSA. The chain uses TRBV7-2 and TRBJ2-1, with 9 nucleotides matching TRBD2. This TCR was recovered from a girl aged 10 to 17 with multiple sclerosis. Sequenced input: blood. CDR3 DNA sequence: TGTGCCAGCAGCGACGAACGGAGGGCTAGCGGGGTCCACAATGAGCAGTTCTTC. This encodes CASSDERRASGVHNEQFF.